The 14 T cell receptor beta chains below all came from one sample that was sequenced in a study of regulatory T cells in long-lasting Graves disease. Specified time point: persistent/refractory GD, antithyroid drugs over 5 years with positive TRAb. TCR sequences were obtained from RNA taken from PBMCs. Construction of TCR beta libraries relied on iRepertoire HTBI primers and on Arm-PCR targeting CDR3 regions. TCRdb ran MiXCR on the multiplex PCR reads and lists one entry per CDR3 protein. Counted here are 420,000 or so distinct CDR3 sequences, 20% to 30% occurring once; the ten biggest clones make up roughly 30%. The sample in question was peripheral blood mononuclear cells (PBMCs), obtained when the disease was refractory, from a patient treated with antithyroid drugs. These receptors all come from a female donor with Graves disease.

This clonotype has ten or more counts. The chain employs TRBV30 and TRBJ1-4; D not certain. The ends were cut back, 3 bases at V and 12 bases at J, with 17 bases in the middle. CDR3 length equals 13 residues. The germline V gene encodes CDR1 GTSNPN and CDR2 SVGIG (reference sequence). This CDR3 is CAWSRAPKPELFF. The CDR3 coding sequence is TGTGCCTGGAGCCGGGCCCCCAAGCCGGAACTGTTTTTT. Together with reference TRBV30 and TRBJ1-4, the CDR3 gives the full variable domain: SQTIHQWPATLVQPVGSPLSLECTVEGTSNPNLYWYRQAAGRGLQLLFYSVGIGQISSEVPQNLSASRPQDRQFILSSKKLLLSDSGFYLCAWSRAPKPELFFGSGTQLSVL.

This clonotype was recorded a few times. The gene calls are TRBV6-2 or TRBV6-3 and TRBJ2-5, with TRBD2 matching 12 bases. Germline V CDR1 and CDR2: MNHEY, SVGEGT. The CDR3 runs 17 residues. After removal of 2 bases from V and 1 base from J, the junction contained 5 bases not matched to a gene. In DNA, the CDR3 is TGTGCCAGCAGTTACGGTCGACTAGCGGGAGTCCAAGAGACCCAGTACTTC. Translating it yields CASSYGRLAGVQETQYF.

This clonotype was seen repeatedly, ten times or more. The chain couples TRBV29-1 to TRBJ2-5; no definite D call. V lost 3 bases and J 4 bases, leaving 9 bases between the germline ends. The CDR3 sequence is 12 residues long. Germline V lookup: CDR1 SQVTM, CDR2 ANQGSEA. CDR3 sequence (DNA): TGCAGCGTTGATAGTCGGAGAGAGACCCAGTACTTC. Translation gives CSVDSRRETQYF.

The rearrangement joins TRBV5-6 to TRBJ1-1; D may be TRBD1 (6 bases). In germline, CDR1 is SGHDT, CDR2 YYEEEE. The CDR3 sequence is 16 residues long. Trimming shortened V by 0 bases and J by 0 bases, and 12 bases separated the two germline ends. CDR3 sequence: CASSLEQGILNTEAFF. The CDR3 nucleotides read TGTGCCAGCAGCTTGGAACAGGGTATTTTGAACACTGAAGCTTTCTTT.

Turning to this clonotype: An end of the junction differs from the germline gene, which may be a read error. The genes are TRBV12-3 or TRBV12-4 and TRBJ2-2; TRBD2 agrees at 12 bases. This CDR3 region has 13 residues. The CDR3 sequence is CGWASGRAGELFF. The CDR3 DNA reads TGCGGTTGGGCTAGCGGGAGGGCCGGGGAGCTGTTTTTT.

This chain links TRBV7-9 with TRBJ2-7, with TRBD1 matching 11 bases. The germline V gene encodes CDR1 SEHNR and CDR2 FQNEAQ (reference sequence). Trimming removed 8 bases from V and 5 bases from J; junction bases left unmatched: 11. The CDR3 contains 15 residues. CDR3 DNA sequence: TGTGCCAGCGGAGATATCGGACAGGGGGCCGACGAGCAGTACTTC. It translates to CASGDIGQGADEQYF.

DNA for the CDR3: TGTGCCAGCAGCTTGGGTCAGGACGACTCTAACTATGGCTACACCTTC. Translation: CASSLGQDDSNYGYTF. This sequence joins TRBV5-4 and TRBJ1-2, with no clear D. CDR3 length: 16 amino acids. Trimming shortened V by 0 bases and J by 0 bases, and 12 bases separated the two germline ends. In germline, CDR1 is SGHNT, CDR2 YYREEE (reference sequence).

Details on this clonotype: One base away lies a much larger clone, so this may be a sequencing read error. The V and J genes are TRBV28 and TRBJ2-5; 8 positions match TRBD2. This CDR3 has 12 amino acids. CDR1 is MDHEN and CDR2 is SYDVKM in the germline V gene. Losses at the gene ends were 8 bases for V and 9 bases for J; bases not matched to a gene: 8. The CDR3 here is CASLSGTKAQYF. The DNA of the CDR3 is TGTGCCAGCCTTAGCGGGACTAAGGCCCAGTACTTC.

This clonotype has more than one count but fewer than ten. The chain recombines TRBV30 with TRBJ2-2, with D uncertain. The CDR3 covers 13 residues. Germline-derived CDR1 and CDR2 are GTSNPN and SVGIG (reference sequence). V lost 2 bases, J lost 0 bases, and 4 bases lay in between. The CDR3 nucleotides read TGTGCCTGGAGTCGTGCGAACACCGGGGAGCTGTTTTTT. Its translation is CAWSRANTGELFF.

The chain couples TRBV6-9 to TRBJ2-1; 7 bases agree with TRBD1. The CDR3 is 14 amino acids. The V gene end was trimmed by 3 bases and the J gene end by 9 bases; junction bases not matched to a gene: 8. The germline V gene has CDR1 MNHGY and CDR2 SVAAGI. The CDR3 DNA reads as TGTGCCAGCAGTTACCAAGAACAGGGGAGTGAGCAGTTCTTC. Its protein is CASSYQEQGSEQFF.

This clonotype was detected only a few times. The gene calls are TRBV20-1 and TRBJ1-5; D unclear. This CDR3 comprises 10 residues. Germline CDR1 and CDR2: DFQATT and SNEGSKA (reference sequence). V was cut by 7 bases and J by 2 bases, with 3 bases left in between. This CDR3 is CSGRNQPQHF. The DNA of the CDR3 is TGCAGTGGTCGCAATCAGCCCCAGCATTTT.

This clonotype showed up just a few times. The chain couples TRBV6-1 to TRBJ2-7, with D perhaps being TRBD1 or TRBD2 (6 bases each). The CDR3 runs to 16 residues. CDR1 is MNHNS and CDR2 is SASEGT in the germline V gene. V dropped 6 bases and J dropped 6 bases, with 24 bases sitting between them. CDR3 residues: CASSPDWGAGQPEQYF. The DNA of the CDR3 is TGTGCCAGCAGCCCAGACTGGGGGGCGGGGCAACCCGAGCAGTACTTC.

In regard to this clonotype: An end of the junction differs from the germline gene, which may be a read error. In DNA form, the CDR3 reads TGTGCCAGTGGTATCGGCCTAGCGGTCCAAGAGACCCAGTACTTC. It codes for CASGIGLAVQETQYF. The V gene is TRBV19, the J gene TRBJ2-5, with 7 bases fitting TRBD2. CDR1 and CDR2 (germline): LNHDA, SQIVND (reference sequence). The length of the CDR3 is 15 residues.

This clonotype has more than one count but fewer than ten. The V call is TRBV5-4, the J call TRBJ1-1, with a possible D match to TRBD1 (6 bases). From germline, CDR1 is SGHNT and CDR2 YYREEE (reference sequence). V was cut by 4 bases and J by 1 base, with 14 bases left in between. The CDR3 is 15 residues long. CDR3 residues: CASSHRDTQNTEAFF. In DNA, the CDR3 is TGTGCCAGCAGCCACCGGGACACTCAGAACACTGAAGCTTTCTTT.